Here is one TCR beta chain with its context. Its antigen is not identified. The same CDR3 arises from other DNA sequences in this sample as well. Germline lookup yields CDR1 MDHEN and CDR2 SYDVKM. The CDR3 spans 11 residues. The ends were cut back, 6 bases at V and 10 bases at J, with 10 bases in the middle. This specimen comes from a study of cytomegalovirus exposure and HLA in healthy donors. Study outcomes and limitations: Later analysis reportedly placed an Asian-associated ancestry cluster below the approximately 650-donor mean in N-insertions. What a later analysis showed was that several of the most significant clusters appeared linked to common viral pathogens.

Vbeta (60) and Jbeta (13) primers were used in the PCR. The method was immunoSEQ multiplex PCR; TCRdb's version includes in-frame clones alone and lacks a portion of them. This sample has 100,000 or so clones; about 80% occur once, and the top ten carry over 3%. The chain recombines TRBV28 with TRBJ2-1, with D possibly TRBD2 on 5 matching bases. The receptor was derived from a woman aged 40 to 50 in good health and CMV-seronegative. Sequencing was performed on PBMCs. The CDR3 protein is CASSLSGEQFF. Here the CDR3 DNA reads TGTGCCAGCAGCTTGAGCGGAGAGCAGTTCTTC.